The rows below give T cell receptor beta chains drawn from one sample of a study of T cell responses to AZD1222 COVID-19 vaccine. Using immunoSEQ multiplex PCR, the repertoire was profiled, and TCRdb retains in-frame clones only, with some absent. The profile shows roughly 50,000 clones, 70% to 90% of them singletons. The input for sequencing was peripheral blood, taken 28 days after the second AZD1222 dose. These TCRs come from an adult who received the AZD1222 COVID-19 vaccine. CDR3s include the opening cysteine and the closing phenylalanine or tryptophan. Fields, in order: V gene, D gene, J gene, clone size, CDR3 protein, CDR3 DNA. A D gene is named only where the DNA matches it firmly. Not all rows give a size; the values are once, few, many and, for expanded clones, a class.

>TRBV3-1/TRBV3-2|TRBD1|TRBJ2-5|.
CASSPTGIKTQYF
TGTGCCAGCAGCCCGACAGGGATCAAGACCCAGTACTTC
>TRBV28|.|TRBJ1-1|.
CASSQLIQGKTEAFF
TGTGCCAGCAGTCAACTTATCCAGGGTAAGACTGAAGCTTTCTTT
>TRBV19|.|TRBJ2-4|few
CASSILLQGPKNIQYF
TGTGCCAGTAGTATACTTCTTCAGGGGCCCAAAAACATTCAGTACTTC
>TRBV5-4|.|TRBJ1-5|once
CASSYRGEGRNQPQHF
TGTGCCAGCAGCTATCGGGGGGAGGGTCGCAATCAGCCCCAGCATTTT
>TRBV27|TRBD2|TRBJ2-7|.
CASSSPGLAGEQYF
TGTGCCAGCAGTTCCCCGGGACTAGCGGGCGAGCAGTACTTC
>TRBV3-1/TRBV3-2|.|TRBJ1-5|.
CASSPSVGSNQPQHF
TGTGCCAGCAGCCCGTCCGTGGGCAGCAATCAGCCCCAGCATTTT
>TRBV7-9|.|TRBJ2-3|few
CASRPGTGTDTQYF
TGTGCCAGCAGGCCCGGGACGGGGACAGATACGCAGTATTTT
>TRBV14|TRBD2|TRBJ2-1|.
CASSQLRLAGAEEQFF
TGTGCCAGCAGCCAATTAAGACTAGCGGGGGCGGAAGAGCAGTTCTTC
>TRBV28|TRBD2|TRBJ2-1|.
CASSLMASGNNEQFF
TGTGCCAGCAGTTTAATGGCTAGCGGTAACAATGAGCAGTTCTTC
>TRBV13|TRBD1|TRBJ2-7|.
CASSLQTGGYEQYF
TGTGCCAGCAGCCTCCAGACAGGGGGGTACGAGCAGTACTTC
>TRBV11-3|TRBD1|TRBJ1-1|.
CASRGTGGSEAFF
TGTGCCAGCAGAGGGACAGGGGGCTCTGAAGCTTTCTTT
>TRBV3-1/TRBV3-2|.|TRBJ1-5|.
CASSQDLSQPEPQHF
TGTGCCAGCAGCCAAGATTTATCACAGCCGGAGCCCCAGCATTTT